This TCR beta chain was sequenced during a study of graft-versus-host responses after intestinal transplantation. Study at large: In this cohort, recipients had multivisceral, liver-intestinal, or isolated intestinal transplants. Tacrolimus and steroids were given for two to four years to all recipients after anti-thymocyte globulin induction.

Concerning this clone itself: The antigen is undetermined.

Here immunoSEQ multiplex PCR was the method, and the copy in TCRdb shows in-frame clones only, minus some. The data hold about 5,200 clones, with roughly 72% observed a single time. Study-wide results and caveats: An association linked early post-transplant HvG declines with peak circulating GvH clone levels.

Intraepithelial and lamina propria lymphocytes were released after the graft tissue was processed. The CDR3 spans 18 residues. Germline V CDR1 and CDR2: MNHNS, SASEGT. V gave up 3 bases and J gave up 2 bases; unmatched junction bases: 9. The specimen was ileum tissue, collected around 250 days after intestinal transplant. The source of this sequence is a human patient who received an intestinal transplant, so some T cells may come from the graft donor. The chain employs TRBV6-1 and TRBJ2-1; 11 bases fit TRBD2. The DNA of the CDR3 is TGTGCCAGCAGTGAGGTAGCGGGAGGGTCCTATCCCTACAATGAGCAGTTCTTC. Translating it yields CASSEVAGGSYPYNEQFF.